These 17 T cell receptor beta chains were sequenced from one sample in a study of Graves' ophthalmopathy and Graves' hyperthyroidism. Amplification of the TCR beta CDR3 regions used RNA transcripts (as template). Scientists carried out first-round RT-PCR using HTBI primers and then a second-round multiplex PCR. Each CDR3 protein gets one entry after TCRdb re-called the multiplex PCR reads with MiXCR. Of 15,000 to 20,000 distinct CDR3 sequences listed, roughly 46% were seen once; the top ten hold approximately 24%. The specimen was peripheral blood. Receptors were obtained from a middle-aged woman with stable Graves' hyperthyroidism.

This chain uses TRBV6-1 with TRBJ1-5, with D possibly matching TRBD1 (6 bases). Germline loops: CDR1 MNHNS, CDR2 SASEGT. V lost 1 base, J lost 6 bases, and 7 bases lay in between. CDR3 length: 13 residues. CDR3 DNA: TGTGCCAGCAGTGAAGACAGGGTTCAGCCCCAGCATTTT. As protein: CASSEDRVQPQHF.

The rearrangement joins TRBV5-4 to TRBJ1-2; D might be TRBD1 (6 bases). The germline gives CDR1 SGHNT, CDR2 YYREEE (reference sequence). V lost 0 bases and J lost 8, with 14 bases in between. This CDR3 contains 14 residues. The CDR3 here is CASSLARGHGGYTF. As DNA, the CDR3 is TGTGCCAGCAGCTTGGCCAGGGGACATGGAGGCTACACCTTC.

This clonotype was seen just once. The chain combines TRBV7-3 with TRBJ2-1, with TRBD1 identical over 7 bases. The germline gives CDR1 SGHTA, CDR2 FQGTGA. V gave up 3 bases and J gave up 7 bases; unmatched junction bases: 6. CDR3 size: 14 residues. The CDR3 coding sequence is TGTGCCAGCAGCTTGACAGGGTTATTGAATGAGCAGTTCTTC. It codes for CASSLTGLLNEQFF.

This clonotype was observed at least ten times. The chain has TRBV5-1 and TRBJ2-3, with TRBD2 matching over 8 bases. V gave up 1 base and J gave up 0 bases; unmatched junction bases: 1. CDR3 length: 15 residues. The germline CDR1 and CDR2 sequences are SGHRS and YFSETQ. CDR3 loop: CASSLSGRSTDTQYF. CDR3 nucleotides: TGCGCCAGCAGCTTGAGCGGGAGAAGCACAGATACGCAGTATTTT. The variable domain in full, with the rest retrieved from reference TRBV5-1 and TRBJ2-3, is KAGVTQTPRYLIKTRGQQVTLSCSPISGHRSVSWYQQTPGQGLQFLFEYFSETQRNKGNFPGRFSGRQFSNSRSEMNVSTLELGDSALYLCASSLSGRSTDTQYFGPGTRLTVL.

In this sample, this clonotype turned up many times. V is TRBV20-1 and J is TRBJ2-5; 8 bases fit TRBD2. Germline CDR1 is DFQATT and CDR2 is SNEGSKA (reference sequence). With 2 bases clipped from V and 4 bases from J, the junction kept 9 bases outside the gene matches. The CDR3 is made up of 15 amino acids. The CDR3 DNA follows: TGCAGTGCTAGATCCCCGACTAGCGTTACAGAGACCCAGTACTTC. This translates into CSARSPTSVTETQYF.

The J gene is TRBJ1-1, the V gene TRBV9, with a tentative D call TRBD1 (6 bases). Germline V gene lookup returns CDR1 SGDLS and CDR2 YYNGEE. With 4 bases removed from V and 2 bases from J, the gap between germline ends came to 9 bases. This CDR3 has 13 residues. CDR3 DNA: TGTGCCAGCAGCTGGACAGACAACACTGAAGCTTTCTTT. It yields the protein CASSWTDNTEAFF.

V usage is TRBV5-1 and J usage is TRBJ2-5; 8 positions agree with TRBD1. The germline CDR1 and CDR2 sequences are SGHRS and YFSETQ. The CDR3 spans 12 residues. V was pared by 7 bases and J by 4 bases, with 3 bases of the junction left unmatched. The CDR3 loop is CASRTGIETQYF. The CDR3 DNA reads as TGCGCCAGCCGGACAGGGATAGAGACCCAGTACTTC.

The sample holds one count of this clonotype. Germline is not matched at one junction end, which may reflect a read error. This rearrangement joins TRBV7-9 to TRBJ2-6, with D perhaps TRBD1 (6 bases). From germline, CDR1 is SEHNR and CDR2 FQNEAQ (reference sequence). The CDR3 sequence is 15 residues long. The CDR3 sequence: CACSLQGFGANVLTF. CDR3 nucleotides: TGTGCCTGCAGCCTACAGGGATTTGGGGCCAACGTCCTGACTTTC.

On this clonotype itself: A much larger clone lies one base from this, so it may be a read error. The chain combines TRBV6-1 with TRBJ2-1; D remains unclear. The CDR3 length is 12 residues. Trimming left V 8 bases short and J 7 bases short, with 12 bases between. The germline V gene has CDR1 MNHNS and CDR2 SASEGT. CDR3 nucleotides: TGTGCCAGCGGCCACAGTCGAAATGAGCAGTTCTTC. Translated, it gives CASGHSRNEQFF.

The chain carries TRBV11-2 and TRBJ1-2; D is possibly TRBD1 (5 bases). The length of the CDR3 is 14 residues. From germline, CDR1 is SGHAT and CDR2 FQNNGV. The V and J ends lost 0 bases and 4 bases respectively, with 9 bases between them. This CDR3 reads CASSLDQGRYGYTF. CDR3 nucleotide sequence: TGTGCCAGCAGCTTAGATCAGGGCCGCTATGGCTACACCTTC. The full variable domain, completed using reference TRBV11-2 and TRBJ1-2, is EAGVAQSPRYKIIEKRQSVAFWCNPISGHATLYWYQQILGQGPKLLIQFQNNGVVDDSQLPKDRFSAERLKGVDSTLKIQPAKLEDSAVYLCASSLDQGRYGYTFGSGTRLTVV.

By share, this clonotype counts as medium-sized (0.01 to 0.1%). The chain is built from TRBV7-3 and TRBJ2-5; TRBD1 matches 8 bases. V lost 5 bases to trimming and J lost 5 bases; unmatched junction nucleotides: 7. The CDR3 is 14 amino acids. Germline V gene data show CDR1 as SGHTA and CDR2 as FQGTGA. The DNA for the CDR3 is TGTGCCAGCAGCACGACAGGGGCGGAGGAGACCCAGTACTTC. Translated: CASSTTGAEETQYF.

Regarding this clonotype: With a much larger clone just one base away, this may be a read error. The V call is TRBV5-6, the J call TRBJ2-7; 7 nucleotides align to TRBD1. V lost 4 bases and J lost 2; bases outside the gene matches: 6. CDR1 is SGHDT and CDR2 is YYEEEE in the germline V gene. The CDR3 extends over 14 amino acids. CDR3 DNA sequence: TGTGCCAGCAGCCTCCGGGACAGTGCCTACGAGCAGTACTTC. Protein: CASSLRDSAYEQYF.

This clonotype was detected only a few times. The rearrangement joins TRBV6-1 to TRBJ2-1; maybe TRBD2 (6 bases). V shed 2 bases and J shed 4 bases, with 12 bases lying between them. CDR1 is MNHNS and CDR2 is SASEGT in the germline V gene. This CDR3 region has 15 residues. The CDR3 DNA follows: TGTGCCAGCAGTGAAAGCACGGGGGATTACAATGAGCAGTTCTTC. Residues: CASSESTGDYNEQFF.

Only one count was recorded for this clonotype. The chain joins TRBV25-1 to TRBJ1-2, with a weak D call TRBD1 (5 bases). CDR3 length: 13 residues. CDR1 and CDR2 (germline): MGHDK, SYGVNS. V dropped 4 bases and J dropped 3 bases, with 9 bases sitting between them. This CDR3 is CASSAHRYYGYTF. The CDR3 DNA reads as TGTGCCAGCAGTGCGCACAGGTACTATGGCTACACCTTC.

The chain joins TRBV19 to TRBJ1-4; D is perhaps TRBD1 (5 bases). Germline CDR1 LNHDA, CDR2 SQIVND (reference sequence). The CDR3 length is 13 residues. V lost 5 bases to trimming and J lost 7 bases, with 11 bases between them. The DNA of the CDR3 is TGTGCCAGTAGTGGGGCAAGGCTTGAAAAACTGTTTTTT. Amino acids: CASSGARLEKLFF.

The J gene is TRBJ1-2, the V gene TRBV7-3, with D uncertain. Trimming cost V 5 bases and J 12 bases, with 19 bases left between them. The germline CDR1 and CDR2 sequences are SGHTA and FQGTGA. There are 13 residues in the CDR3. Here the CDR3 reads CASSLLPRGLHTF. The CDR3, as DNA: TGTGCCAGCAGCCTTCTACCCCGTGGATTGCACACCTTC.

Worth noting for this clonotype: The junction shows a germline mismatch at one end, possibly a read error. The chain combines TRBV20-1 with TRBJ2-7; tentative D call: TRBD2 (6 bases). The CDR3 spans 16 residues. Germline CDR1 is DFQATT and CDR2 is SNEGSKA (reference sequence). The CDR3 DNA reads as TGCAGTGCTAGAGGCGGAACCCGGGACTTTTCCTACGAGCGGTACTTC. It translates to CSARGGTRDFSYERYF.